This passage covers 2 T cell receptor beta chains from one sample sequenced in a study of CD8 T cells in Susac syndrome. Reverse transcription of roughly 0.5 to 1 ug RNA was performed with random hexamers. TCRdb re-called the immunoSEQ multiplex PCR reads through MiXCR, storing one row per CDR3 protein. Of 110,000 or so distinct CDR3 sequences in the sample, 85% to 95% were seen once. The material sequenced was CD4+ T cells from PBMCs. Receptors were obtained from a human donor with multiple sclerosis.

V gene TRBV20-1 combines with J gene TRBJ2-5, with 9 bases fitting TRBD2. V shed 4 bases, J shed 2 bases, and the junction held 14 bases outside the gene matches. CDR1 DFQATT and CDR2 SNEGSKA come from the germline V gene (reference sequence). The CDR3 spans 17 residues. CDR3 amino acids: CSATLPLTSGSQETQYF. DNA of the CDR3: TGCAGTGCTACTTTGCCCTTGACTAGCGGCTCACAAGAGACCCAGTACTTC.

The chain couples TRBV6-5 to TRBJ2-1, with D unclear. Germline values: CDR1 MNHEY, CDR2 SVGAGI. V dropped 6 bases and J dropped 0 bases, with 12 bases sitting between them. The CDR3 has 15 residues. The CDR3, as DNA: TGTGCCAGCAGCCTTTCGTTCACCTCCTACAATGAGCAGTTCTTC. Protein: CASSLSFTSYNEQFF.